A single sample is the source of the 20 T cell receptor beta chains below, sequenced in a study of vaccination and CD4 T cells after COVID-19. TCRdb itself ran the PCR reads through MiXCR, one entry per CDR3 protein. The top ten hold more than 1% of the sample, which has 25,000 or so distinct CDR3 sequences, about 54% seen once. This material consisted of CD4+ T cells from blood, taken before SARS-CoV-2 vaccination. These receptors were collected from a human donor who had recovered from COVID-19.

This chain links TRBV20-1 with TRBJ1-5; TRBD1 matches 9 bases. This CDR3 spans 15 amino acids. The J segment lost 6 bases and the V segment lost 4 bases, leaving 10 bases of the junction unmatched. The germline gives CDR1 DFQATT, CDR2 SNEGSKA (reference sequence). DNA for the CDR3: TGCAGTGCTACTACAGGGGGCAGGGTAAGTCAGCCCCAGCATTTT. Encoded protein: CSATTGGRVSQPQHF.

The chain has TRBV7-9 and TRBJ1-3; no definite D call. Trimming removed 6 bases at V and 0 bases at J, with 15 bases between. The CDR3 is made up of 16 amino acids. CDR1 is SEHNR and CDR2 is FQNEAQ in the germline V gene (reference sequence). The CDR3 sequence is CASRLPPRFSGNTIYF. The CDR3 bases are TGTGCCAGCAGACTTCCCCCCAGGTTCTCTGGAAACACCATATATTTT.

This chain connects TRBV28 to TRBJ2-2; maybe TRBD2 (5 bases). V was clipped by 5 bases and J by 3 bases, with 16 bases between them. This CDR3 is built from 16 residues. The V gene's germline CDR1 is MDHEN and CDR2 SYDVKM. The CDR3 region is CASSRNDLEDTGELFF. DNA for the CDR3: TGTGCCAGCAGTCGGAATGACCTGGAGGACACCGGGGAGCTGTTTTTT.

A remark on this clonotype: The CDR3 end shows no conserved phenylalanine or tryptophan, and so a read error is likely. The CDR3 DNA is TGTGCCACCAGCAGAGATCTTGTTTCGGACTATGGCTACACCCTC. The encoded protein is CATSRDLVSDYGYTL. The chain recombines TRBV15 with TRBJ1-2; unclear D gene. The length of the CDR3 is 15 residues. Germline loops: CDR1 LNHNV, CDR2 YYDKDF (reference sequence). V was shortened by 0 bases and J by 3 bases, with 11 bases between the two germline ends.

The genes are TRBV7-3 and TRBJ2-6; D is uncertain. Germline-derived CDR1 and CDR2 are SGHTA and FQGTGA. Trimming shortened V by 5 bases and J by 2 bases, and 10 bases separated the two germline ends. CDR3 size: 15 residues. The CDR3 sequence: CASSTIGAGANVLTF. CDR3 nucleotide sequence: TGTGCCAGCAGCACGATCGGAGCTGGGGCCAACGTCCTGACTTTC.

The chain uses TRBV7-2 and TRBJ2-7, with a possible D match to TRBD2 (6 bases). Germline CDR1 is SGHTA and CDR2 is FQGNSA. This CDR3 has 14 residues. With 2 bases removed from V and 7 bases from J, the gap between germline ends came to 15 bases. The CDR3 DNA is TGTGCCAGCAGCTTACTTCCCCAGGGACTGGAGCAGTACTTC. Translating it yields CASSLLPQGLEQYF.

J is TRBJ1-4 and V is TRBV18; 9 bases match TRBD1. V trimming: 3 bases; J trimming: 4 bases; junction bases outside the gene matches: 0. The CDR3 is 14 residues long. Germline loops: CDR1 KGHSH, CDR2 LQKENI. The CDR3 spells CASSPGQGNEKLFF. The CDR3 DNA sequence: TGTGCCAGCTCACCGGGACAGGGTAATGAAAAACTGTTTTTT.

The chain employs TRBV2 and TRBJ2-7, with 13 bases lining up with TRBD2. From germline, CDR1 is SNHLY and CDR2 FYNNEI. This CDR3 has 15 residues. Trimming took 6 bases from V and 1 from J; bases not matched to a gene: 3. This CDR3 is CASRGTSGASYEQYF. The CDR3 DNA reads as TGTGCCAGCAGGGGGACTAGCGGGGCTTCCTACGAGCAGTACTTC. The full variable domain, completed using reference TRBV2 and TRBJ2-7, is EPEVTQTPSHQVTQMGQEVILRCVPISNHLYFYWYRQILGQKVEFLVSFYNNEISEKSEIFDDQFSVERPDGSNFTLKIRSTKLEDSAMYFCASRGTSGASYEQYFGPGTRLTVT.

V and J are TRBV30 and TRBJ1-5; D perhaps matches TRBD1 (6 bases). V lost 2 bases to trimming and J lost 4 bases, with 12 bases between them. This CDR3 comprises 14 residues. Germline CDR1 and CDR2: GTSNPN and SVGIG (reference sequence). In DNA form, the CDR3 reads TGTGCCTGGAGTACCACAACAGGGAATCAGCCCCAGCATTTT. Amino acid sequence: CAWSTTTGNQPQHF.

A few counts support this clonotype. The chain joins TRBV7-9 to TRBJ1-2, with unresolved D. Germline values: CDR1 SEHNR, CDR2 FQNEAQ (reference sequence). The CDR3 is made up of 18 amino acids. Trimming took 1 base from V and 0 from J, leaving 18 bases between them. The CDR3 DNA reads TGTGCCAGCAGCTTAGGCACTTACTCAATCTTAGCTAACTATGGCTACACCTTC. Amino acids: CASSLGTYSILANYGYTF.

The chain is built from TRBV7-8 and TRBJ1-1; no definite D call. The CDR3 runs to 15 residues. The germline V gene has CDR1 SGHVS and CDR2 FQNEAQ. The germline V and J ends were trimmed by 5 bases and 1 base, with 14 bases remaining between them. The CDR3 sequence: CASSPRRLANTEAFF. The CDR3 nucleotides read TGTGCCAGCAGCCCCCGCCGGTTAGCGAACACTGAAGCTTTCTTT.

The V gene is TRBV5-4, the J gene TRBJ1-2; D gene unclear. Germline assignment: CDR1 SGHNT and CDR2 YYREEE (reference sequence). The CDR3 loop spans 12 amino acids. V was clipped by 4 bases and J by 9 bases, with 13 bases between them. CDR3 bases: TGTGCCAGCAGCCCGAACCTACTAAGCTACACCTTC. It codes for CASSPNLLSYTF.

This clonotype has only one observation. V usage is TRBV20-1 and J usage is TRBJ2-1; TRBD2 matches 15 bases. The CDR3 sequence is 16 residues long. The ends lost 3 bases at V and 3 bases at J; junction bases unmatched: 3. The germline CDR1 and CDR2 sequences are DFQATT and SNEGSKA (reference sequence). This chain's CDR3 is CSARGLAGGGYNEQFF. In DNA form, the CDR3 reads TGCAGTGCTAGGGGACTAGCGGGAGGTGGCTACAATGAGCAGTTCTTC.

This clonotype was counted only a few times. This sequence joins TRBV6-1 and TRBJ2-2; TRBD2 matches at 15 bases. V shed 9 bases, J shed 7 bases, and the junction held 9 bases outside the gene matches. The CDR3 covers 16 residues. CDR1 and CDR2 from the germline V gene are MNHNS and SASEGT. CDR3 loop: CASSGLAGGYIGELFF. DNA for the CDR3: TGTGCCAGTTCAGGACTAGCGGGAGGGTATATCGGGGAGCTGTTTTTT.

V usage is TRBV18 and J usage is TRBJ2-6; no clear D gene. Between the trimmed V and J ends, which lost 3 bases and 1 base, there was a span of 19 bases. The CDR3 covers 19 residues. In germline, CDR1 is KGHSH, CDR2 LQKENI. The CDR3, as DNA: TGTGCCAGCTCACCGTTTGTCGTTTCGTCGGTGTCTGGGGCCAACGTCCTGACTTTC. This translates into CASSPFVVSSVSGANVLTF.

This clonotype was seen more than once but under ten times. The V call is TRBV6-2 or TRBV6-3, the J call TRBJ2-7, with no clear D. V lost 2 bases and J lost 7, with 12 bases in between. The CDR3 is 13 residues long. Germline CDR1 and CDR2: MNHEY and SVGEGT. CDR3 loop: CASSYLPFTEQYF. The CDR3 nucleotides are TGTGCCAGCAGTTACCTCCCCTTTACTGAGCAGTACTTC.

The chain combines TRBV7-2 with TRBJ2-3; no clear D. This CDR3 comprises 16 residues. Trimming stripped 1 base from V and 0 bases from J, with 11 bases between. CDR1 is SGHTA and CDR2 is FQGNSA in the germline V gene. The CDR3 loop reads CASSLVGRLSTDTQYF. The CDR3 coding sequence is TGTGCCAGCAGCTTAGTTGGACGGTTAAGCACAGATACGCAGTATTTT.

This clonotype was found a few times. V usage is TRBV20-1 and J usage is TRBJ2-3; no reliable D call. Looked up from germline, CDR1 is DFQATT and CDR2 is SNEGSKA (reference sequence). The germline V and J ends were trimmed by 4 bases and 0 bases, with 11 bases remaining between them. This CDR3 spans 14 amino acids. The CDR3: CSATPPKSTDTQYF. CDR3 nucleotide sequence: TGCAGTGCTACCCCCCCTAAGAGCACAGATACGCAGTATTTT.

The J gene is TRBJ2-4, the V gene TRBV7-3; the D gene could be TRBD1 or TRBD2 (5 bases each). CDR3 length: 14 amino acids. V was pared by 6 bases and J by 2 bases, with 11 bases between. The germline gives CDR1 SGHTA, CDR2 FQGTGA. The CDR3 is CASSGGASKNIQYF. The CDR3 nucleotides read TGTGCCAGCAGTGGGGGAGCGTCCAAAAACATTCAGTACTTC.

CDR3 nucleotide sequence: TGCAGTGCTAGATGGTCGGGGGGACCAGATACGCAGTATTTT. Protein: CSARWSGGPDTQYF. V and J are TRBV20-1 and TRBJ2-3; the match to TRBD2 covers 7 bases. The CDR3 has 14 amino acids. The trim removed 2 bases at V and 4 bases at J, leaving 6 bases unmatched. The germline V gene has CDR1 DFQATT and CDR2 SNEGSKA (reference sequence).